The 25 T cell receptor beta chains reported below all come from one sample, sequenced in a study of Ad26.COV2.S vaccination and SARS-CoV-2 variants. Profiled with immunoSEQ multiplex PCR; TCRdb holds only in-frame clones, not every one. The sample holds tens of thousands of clones, approximately 82% seen once. The sequencing used peripheral blood, collected after recovery from COVID-19. The receptors were gathered from a human donor who had recovered from COVID-19.

The chain employs TRBV10-3 and TRBJ2-5; 10 bases agree with TRBD1. J lost 5 bases, V lost 3 bases, and 6 bases had no gene match. The germline V gene encodes CDR1 ENHRY and CDR2 SYGVKD. The CDR3 extends over 15 amino acids. CDR3 bases: TGTGCCATCAGTGATGGACAGGGGGTGATGGAGACCCAGTACTTC. It is translated as CAISDGQGVMETQYF.

This clone appeared a few times. The CDR3 loop reads CASSQDSDTSGMDTQYF. The CDR3 DNA follows: TGTGCCAGCAGCCAAGATTCTGATACTAGCGGGATGGATACGCAGTATTTT. This chain links TRBV4-2 with TRBJ2-3; 10 bases match TRBD2. CDR1 and CDR2 (germline): LGHNA, YNFKEQ. Trimming removed 0 bases from V and 6 bases from J; junction bases left unmatched: 9. The CDR3 is 17 residues long.

CDR3 nucleotide sequence: TGTGCCAGCAGTTTACTGAGCTCTCTCACAGGGCGGGGAACTGAAGCTTTCTTT. Its protein product is CASSLLSSLTGRGTEAFF. The chain combines TRBV28 with TRBJ1-1; D may be TRBD1 (6 bases). Trimming stripped 2 bases from V and 5 bases from J, with 24 bases between. The CDR3 extends over 18 amino acids. The germline V gene has CDR1 MDHEN and CDR2 SYDVKM.

The chain couples TRBV19 to TRBJ2-1, with 8 bases matching TRBD2. The CDR3 is 15 residues long. V trimming: 7 bases; J trimming: 3 bases; junction bases outside the gene matches: 8. CDR1 and CDR2 (germline): LNHDA, SQIVND (reference sequence). The CDR3 spells CASTITGTSYNEQFF. DNA for the CDR3: TGTGCCAGTACCATAACCGGGACTAGCTACAATGAGCAGTTCTTC.

This chain uses TRBV28 with TRBJ1-2; D remains ambiguous. This CDR3 has 11 residues. Germline V CDR1 and CDR2: MDHEN, SYDVKM. V dropped 3 bases and J dropped 4 bases, with 3 bases sitting between them. In DNA form, the CDR3 reads TGTGCCAGCAGTTTCGGCTATGGCTACACCTTC. It yields the protein CASSFGYGYTF.

The chain employs TRBV28 and TRBJ2-7, with TRBD2 as a possible D gene (6 bases). Germline V gives CDR1 MDHEN, CDR2 SYDVKM. The CDR3 extends over 15 amino acids. Trimming removed 6 bases at V and 0 bases at J, with 15 bases between. The CDR3 here is CASRAGTPSSYEQYF. The CDR3 DNA reads TGTGCCAGCAGGGCCGGGACTCCAAGCTCCTACGAGCAGTACTTC.

The chain has TRBV7-9 and TRBJ2-5, with 9 bases matching TRBD1. The V gene end was trimmed by 5 bases and the J gene end by 3 bases; junction bases not matched to a gene: 7. The CDR3 spans 15 residues. Germline CDR1 is SEHNR and CDR2 is FQNEAQ (reference sequence). CDR3 protein: CASSGRDRDEETQYF. DNA of the CDR3: TGTGCCAGCAGCGGCCGGGACAGGGACGAAGAGACCCAGTACTTC.

The V call is TRBV7-6, the J call TRBJ1-3; TRBD1 might be the D (6 bases). V shed 5 bases and J shed 3 bases, with 14 bases lying between them. This CDR3 contains 15 residues. The germline V gene encodes CDR1 SGHVS and CDR2 FNYEAQ. The CDR3 spells CASSKTDSGGNTIYF. The CDR3 nucleotides are TGTGCCAGCAGCAAAACGGACAGCGGTGGAAACACCATATATTTT.

The chain is built from TRBV28 and TRBJ2-1, with D perhaps TRBD2 (6 bases). V lost 2 bases, J lost 6 bases, and 8 bases lay in between. CDR3 length: 13 residues. Germline V lookup: CDR1 MDHEN, CDR2 SYDVKM. In nucleotides, the CDR3 is TGTGCCAGCAGTTTAGCGACTAGCAATGAGCAGTTCTTC. As protein: CASSLATSNEQFF.

This chain joins TRBV10-3 and TRBJ2-3; 9 nucleotides agree with TRBD2. V shed 10 bases, J shed 0 bases, and the junction held 14 bases outside the gene matches. The CDR3 is 17 amino acids. CDR1 and CDR2 (germline): ENHRY, SYGVKD. The CDR3 spells CASAGRISGGSTDTQYF. The CDR3, as DNA: TGTGCCAGCGCAGGGAGGATTAGCGGGGGTAGCACAGATACGCAGTATTTT.

The rearrangement links TRBV27 to TRBJ1-4; the D gene is possibly TRBD1 (6 bases). Germline V lookup: CDR1 MNHEY, CDR2 SMNVEV (reference sequence). The length of the CDR3 is 16 residues. Trimming removed 3 bases at V and 7 bases at J, with 18 bases between. Here the CDR3 DNA reads TGTGCCAGCAGTTTGGGGGTAGGGGGTTTCAGTGAAAAACTGTTTTTT. Translating gives CASSLGVGGFSEKLFF.

The V gene is TRBV7-8, the J gene TRBJ2-5; D is unresolved. Trimming left V 7 bases short and J 4 bases short, with 10 bases between. CDR1 and CDR2 from the germline V gene are SGHVS and FQNEAQ. The CDR3 is 12 amino acids. The CDR3 loop reads CASNKYGETQYF. DNA of the CDR3: TGTGCCAGCAACAAGTACGGAGAGACCCAGTACTTC. Supplemented by reference TRBV7-8 and TRBJ2-5, the full variable domain reads GAGVSQSPRYKVAKRGQDVALRCDPISGHVSLFWYQQALGQGPEFLTYFQNEAQLDKSGLPSDRFFAERPEGSVSTLKIQRTQQEDSAVYLCASNKYGETQYFGPGTRLLVL.

V gene TRBV7-2 combines with J gene TRBJ1-1; D is ambiguous. The CDR3 length is 13 residues. Germline V gene data show CDR1 as SGHTA and CDR2 as FQGNSA. V shed 1 base and J shed 6 bases, with 9 bases lying between them. CDR3 sequence: CASSLGGTAEAFF. The CDR3, as DNA: TGTGCCAGCAGCTTAGGGGGAACGGCTGAAGCTTTCTTT.

The chain employs TRBV4-2 and TRBJ2-7; D ambiguous. Trimming cost V 0 bases and J 3 bases, with 15 bases left between them. The CDR3 is 16 residues long. CDR1 and CDR2 from the germline V gene are LGHNA and YNFKEQ. CDR3 coding DNA: TGTGCCAGCAGCCAAGATCAACGGCTAGTCGACTACGAGCAGTACTTC. Amino acids: CASSQDQRLVDYEQYF.

V usage is TRBV5-1 and J usage is TRBJ1-2; maybe TRBD1 (5 bases). CDR1 SGHRS and CDR2 YFSETQ come from the germline V gene. V lost 0 bases and J 3 bases, leaving 9 bases between the germline ends. The length of the CDR3 is 14 residues. The CDR3: CASSLEGTDYGYTF. The CDR3 DNA follows: TGCGCCAGCAGCTTGGAGGGGACGGACTATGGCTACACCTTC.

The chain joins TRBV7-2 to TRBJ2-7, with 8 positions matching TRBD1. This CDR3 has 18 residues. Germline CDR1 is SGHTA and CDR2 is FQGNSA. V was clipped by 0 bases and J by 5 bases; unmatched bases: 15. The CDR3 region has the DNA TGTGCCAGCAGCTTAGCGACGGACAGGGTTTTAAGGGGAGACGAGCAGTACTTC. This translates into CASSLATDRVLRGDEQYF.

This chain uses TRBV19 with TRBJ2-7; D gene unclear. V was pared by 1 base and J by 1 base, with 2 bases between. Germline CDR1 reads LNHDA; CDR2 reads SQIVND (reference sequence). The CDR3 runs 12 residues. The CDR3 protein is CASSIGSYEQYF. CDR3 bases: TGTGCCAGTAGTATAGGTTCCTACGAGCAGTACTTC.

J is TRBJ2-2 and V is TRBV6-1; D is possibly TRBD1 or TRBD2 (5 bases each). Deletions cut 3 bases from V and 0 bases from J, with 8 bases between. The CDR3 consists of 15 residues. Germline lookup yields CDR1 MNHNS and CDR2 SASEGT. CDR3 DNA: TGTGCCAGCAGTGACGGGACGGCGAACACCGGGGAGCTGTTTTTT. This translates into CASSDGTANTGELFF.

This chain joins TRBV29-1 and TRBJ2-5; D call uncertain. Germline CDR1 is SQVTM and CDR2 is ANQGSEA. There are 12 residues in the CDR3. With 4 bases removed from V and 2 bases from J, the gap between germline ends came to 8 bases. CDR3 protein: CSVVGRQETQYF. CDR3 bases: TGCAGCGTTGTAGGGCGTCAAGAGACCCAGTACTTC.

The chain carries TRBV3-1 (or the pseudogene TRBV3-2) and TRBJ2-7; 9 nucleotides line up with TRBD2. The trim removed 4 bases at V and 3 bases at J, leaving 7 bases unmatched. Germline CDR1 LGHDT, CDR2 YNNKEL (reference sequence). This CDR3 is 15 amino acids long. The CDR3 nucleotides read TGTGCCAGCAGCCTCTGGGCTAGCGGGGACTACGAGCAGTACTTC. It codes for CASSLWASGDYEQYF.

The chain recombines TRBV2 with TRBJ2-3; a weak D match, TRBD2 (5 bases). Germline CDR1 SNHLY, CDR2 FYNNEI. This CDR3 has 14 residues. V lost 2 bases to trimming and J lost 4 bases, with 10 bases between them. The CDR3 here is CASSERGWADTQYF. In DNA form, the CDR3 reads TGTGCCAGCAGTGAACGAGGGTGGGCAGATACGCAGTATTTT.

V is TRBV7-8 and J is TRBJ1-5, with D unresolved. Germline assignment: CDR1 SGHVS and CDR2 FQNEAQ. This CDR3 comprises 14 residues. Between the trimmed V and J ends, which lost 5 bases and 4 bases, there was a span of 12 bases. CDR3 in DNA: TGTGCCAGCAGCCTTAGACCGATGAATCAGCCCCAGCATTTT. Amino acid sequence: CASSLRPMNQPQHF. The variable domain in full, completed from reference TRBV7-8 and TRBJ1-5, reads GAGVSQSPRYKVAKRGQDVALRCDPISGHVSLFWYQQALGQGPEFLTYFQNEAQLDKSGLPSDRFFAERPEGSVSTLKIQRTQQEDSAVYLCASSLRPMNQPQHFGDGTRLSIL.

The V gene is TRBV4-3, the J gene TRBJ2-3; maybe TRBD1 (5 bases). The CDR3 extends over 14 amino acids. The ends were cut back, 3 bases at V and 2 bases at J, with 9 bases in the middle. Looked up from germline, CDR1 is LGHNA and CDR2 is YSLEER. This CDR3 reads CASSHQGFTDTQYF. The DNA for the CDR3 is TGCGCCAGCAGCCACCAGGGATTCACAGATACGCAGTATTTT.

The chain couples TRBV9 to TRBJ1-2; possible D gene TRBD1, 5 bases. Trimming shortened V by 3 bases and J by 12 bases, and 9 bases separated the two germline ends. The CDR3 is 10 amino acids. Germline V gives CDR1 SGDLS, CDR2 YYNGEE. The CDR3 sequence is CASSEQGHTF. Here the CDR3 DNA reads TGTGCCAGCAGCGAGCAGGGCCACACCTTC. The whole variable domain, filled in from reference TRBV9 and TRBJ1-2, reads DSGVTQTPKHLITATGQRVTLRCSPRSGDLSVYWYQQSLDQGLQFLIQYYNGEERAKGNILERFSAQQFPDLHSELNLSSLELGDSALYFCASSEQGHTFGSGTRLTVV.

This clone occurred a few times. The chain recombines TRBV7-8 with TRBJ1-1; D unclear. V lost 1 base and J lost 4, with 7 bases in between. Per the germline V gene, CDR1 is SGHVS and CDR2 is FQNEAQ. This CDR3 is built from 13 residues. CDR3 DNA: TGTGCCAGCAGCTTAGTTTGGGGCACTGAAGCTTTCTTT. This codes for CASSLVWGTEAFF.